This is a list of T cell receptor beta chains from one sample in a study of shared clonotypes between healthy human individuals. Sequenced by immunoSEQ multiplex PCR; TCRdb stores in-frame clones only, minus some. The sample holds over 1.5 million clones, under 99% seen once. Sample: naive CD4+ T cells sorted from blood. Receptors originate from a man aged 30 to 39 in good health. CDR3s include the opening cysteine and the closing phenylalanine or tryptophan. D genes are given only for firm matches. Clone size, where shown, is once, few, many, or a class for clones that have expanded.

j_call v_call clone_size d_call cdr3_nt cdr3_aa
TRBJ2-7 TRBV7-9 NA TRBD1 TGTGCCAGCAGCCTGACAGGGGGTGCCCACGAGCAGTACTTC CASSLTGGAHEQYF
TRBJ2-3 TRBV2 NA NA TGTGCCAGCAGAGACGGGACACTGATCACAGATACGCAGTATTTT CASRDGTLITDTQYF
TRBJ2-7 TRBV6-1 NA NA TGTGCCAGCAGCGGATTACGTTACGAGCAGTACTTC CASSGLRYEQYF
TRBJ2-3 TRBV29-1 NA NA TGCAGCGTCGGACTTACAGATACGCAGTATTTT CSVGLTDTQYF
TRBJ2-2 TRBV5-4 NA NA TGTGCCAGCAGCTTGGAGACCGTACGCGGGGAGCTGTTTTTT CASSLETVRGELFF
TRBJ2-3 TRBV27 NA TRBD2 TGTGCCAGCAGTCCCATTCGACTAGCGGGAGAGGGTACGCAGTATTTT CASSPIRLAGEGTQYF
TRBJ2-7 TRBV7-9 NA TRBD2 TGTGCCAGCAGCTTAACTAGCGGGCCCTCCTACGAGCAGTACTTC CASSLTSGPSYEQYF
TRBJ2-5 TRBV5-8 NA NA TGTGCCAGCAGCTTGGCTGGGGGACGGGAGACCCAGTACTTC CASSLAGGRETQYF
TRBJ2-2 TRBV11-2 once NA TGTGCCAGCAGCTTAGGAATCGGAGTGAACGCGAACACCGGGGAGCTGTTTTTT CASSLGIGVNANTGELFF
TRBJ1-3 TRBV9 once NA TGTGCCAGCAGCCCCCTACAAGAGGGAAACACCATATATTTT CASSPLQEGNTIYF
TRBJ2-1 TRBV29-1 NA NA TGCAGCGCGCGGGACTACAATGAGCAGTTCTTC CSARDYNEQFF
TRBJ1-5 TRBV28 NA NA TGTGCCAGCATTCGGGGGGCGCGGGAAATCAATCAGCCCCAGCATTTT CASIRGAREINQPQHF
TRBJ1-1 TRBV19 NA NA TGTGCCAGTAGTATGGGGAACACTGAAGCTTTCTTT CASSMGNTEAFF
TRBJ2-1 TRBV7-9 NA TRBD2 TGTGCCAGCAGCCTCTACTGGCGGGAGGGCCGGAATGAGCAGTTCTTC CASSLYWREGRNEQFF
TRBJ2-7 TRBV5-5 NA TRBD1 TGTGCCAGCAGCGGGACAGGGAACCACGAGCAGTACTTC CASSGTGNHEQYF
TRBJ1-5 TRBV19 NA NA TGTGCCAGTAGTCGGGTTGGGGCTAGCAATCAGCCCCAGCATTTT CASSRVGASNQPQHF
TRBJ2-5 TRBV7-9 NA NA TGTGCCAGCAGCTTAAGGGGAGAGCTAACCCCAGAGACCCAGTACTTC CASSLRGELTPETQYF